Below, 18 T cell receptor beta chains from the same sample are listed, as sequenced in a study of cytomegalovirus exposure and HLA in healthy donors. The primer mix had 60 Vbeta and 13 Jbeta primers. Only in-frame clones appear in the TCRdb table, and some are missing; sequencing was by immunoSEQ multiplex PCR. The data show 100,000 to 150,000 clones, approximately 81% seen once. The sequenced sample was PBMCs. The source of these receptors is a young man in good health and CMV-seronegative.

This chain links TRBV4-2 with TRBJ2-2; 8 positions agree with TRBD2. This CDR3 spans 17 amino acids. Germline V gene data show CDR1 as LGHNA and CDR2 as YNFKEQ. The trim removed 7 bases at V and 0 bases at J, leaving 10 bases unmatched. This CDR3 reads CASNVAGSYANTGELFF. The CDR3 DNA sequence: TGTGCCAGCAACGTAGCGGGGTCTTACGCGAACACCGGGGAGCTGTTTTTT.

This rearrangement joins TRBV29-1 to TRBJ2-7; 7 positions match TRBD1. Germline V lookup: CDR1 SQVTM, CDR2 ANQGSEA. Unmatched junction bases numbered 3, after V lost 4 bases and J lost 3 bases. This CDR3 contains 12 residues. The CDR3 DNA reads TGCAGCGTTGGACAGGGCTACTACGAGCAGTACTTC. It yields the protein CSVGQGYYEQYF.

This clone was picked up one time. This chain uses TRBV27 with TRBJ2-2; possibly TRBD1 for D (6 bases). The CDR3 covers 15 residues. V lost 4 bases to trimming and J lost 3 bases, with 12 bases between them. CDR1 and CDR2 (germline): MNHEY, SMNVEV (reference sequence). In DNA form, the CDR3 reads TGTGCCAGCAGTTGGAGACAGGATTACACCGGGGAGCTGTTTTTT. Translated: CASSWRQDYTGELFF.

The chain is built from TRBV7-3 and TRBJ1-2; D gene ambiguous. This CDR3 has 14 amino acids. Germline V gene data show CDR1 as SGHTA and CDR2 as FQGTGA. Trimming stripped 2 bases from V and 4 bases from J, with 11 bases between. CDR3 DNA sequence: TGTGCCAGCAGCTTAGCGGTGATGGGCTATGGCTACACCTTC. Its translation is CASSLAVMGYGYTF.

The rearrangement uses TRBV19 and TRBJ1-1; tentatively, D is TRBD1 (5 bases). Between the trimmed V and J ends, which lost 5 bases and 4 bases, there was a span of 17 bases. CDR3 length equals 15 residues. In germline, CDR1 is LNHDA, CDR2 SQIVND (reference sequence). In nucleotides, the CDR3 is TGTGCCAGTAGTCTTGGGGTAACAGGAATCACTGAAGCTTTCTTT. It translates to CASSLGVTGITEAFF.

The CDR3 DNA reads as TGTGCCAGCGGCCCACAGAGACAAGAGACCCAGTACTTC. Translation gives CASGPQRQETQYF. The V and J genes are TRBV28 and TRBJ2-5; D is unclear. Trimming cost V 8 bases and J 2 bases, with 12 bases left between them. The CDR3 consists of 13 residues. CDR1 MDHEN and CDR2 SYDVKM come from the germline V gene.

A few counts support this clone. The chain joins TRBV5-4 to TRBJ1-3; 7 positions agree with TRBD1. Germline V gene lookup returns CDR1 SGHNT and CDR2 YYREEE (reference sequence). Trimming took 4 bases from V and 3 from J; bases not matched to a gene: 10. The CDR3 extends over 16 amino acids. CDR3 amino acids: CASSLRQGPFGNTIYF. Here the CDR3 DNA reads TGTGCCAGCAGCCTGAGACAGGGACCCTTTGGAAACACCATATATTTT.

The chain uses TRBV5-6 and TRBJ2-7, with a weak D call TRBD1 (7 bases). Trimming took off 3 bases at V and 3 bases at J, with 10 bases between the two ends. The germline gives CDR1 SGHDT, CDR2 YYEEEE. There are 13 residues in the CDR3. The CDR3 DNA reads as TGTGCCAGCAGCTCTCAGGGGGGCTACGAGCAGTACTTC. It encodes CASSSQGGYEQYF.

The rearrangement uses TRBV30 and TRBJ2-5; TRBD1 is a possible D gene (5 bases). Germline-derived CDR1 and CDR2 are GTSNPN and SVGIG (reference sequence). The V end lost 0 bases, the J end lost 5 bases, and 7 bases lay between the germline ends. CDR3 size: 12 residues. The CDR3 is CAWSVHRETQYF. Here the CDR3 DNA reads TGTGCCTGGAGTGTACACAGGGAGACCCAGTACTTC.

The chain has TRBV6-6 and TRBJ1-5, with D unresolved. The V and J ends lost 0 bases and 11 bases respectively, with 17 bases between them. This CDR3 contains 15 residues. Germline CDR1 reads MNHNY; CDR2 reads SVGAGI (reference sequence). CDR3 protein: CASSYSGLGSDAQHF. In DNA, the CDR3 is TGTGCCAGCAGTTACTCGGGTCTAGGCTCCGACGCCCAGCATTTT.

CDR3 residues: CASSQFSEGQPQHF. The CDR3 coding sequence is TGTGCCAGCAGCCAATTTTCGGAGGGTCAGCCCCAGCATTTT. The chain has TRBV16 and TRBJ1-5, with D uncertain. V was clipped by 1 base and J by 6 bases, with 10 bases between them. Germline CDR1 reads KGHSY; CDR2 reads FQNENV. CDR3 length: 14 residues.

The CDR3 nucleotides are TGTGCCACTTACAGGGGTGATGAAAAACTGTTTTTT. Its translation is CATYRGDEKLFF. The chain is built from TRBV7-9 and TRBJ1-4; TRBD1 aligns across 7 bases. CDR1 and CDR2 from the germline V gene are SEHNR and FQNEAQ (reference sequence). The CDR3 covers 12 residues. The J segment lost 6 bases and the V segment lost 10 bases, leaving 5 bases of the junction unmatched.

The V call is TRBV5-6, the J call TRBJ1-6; D ambiguous. Germline CDR1 and CDR2: SGHDT and YYEEEE. The CDR3 is 17 amino acids. Trimming took off 0 bases at V and 0 bases at J, with 10 bases between the two ends. The CDR3 loop reads CASSLGRVSSYNSPLHF. The CDR3, as DNA: TGTGCCAGCAGCTTGGGGCGGGTGAGCTCCTATAATTCACCCCTCCACTTT.

This clone was found a few times. The chain recombines TRBV10-2 with TRBJ2-2; D remains unclear. This CDR3 contains 14 residues. Germline V gene sequence: CDR1 WSHSY, CDR2 SAAADI. V shed 3 bases and J shed 6 bases, with 11 bases lying between them. The DNA for the CDR3 is TGCGCCAGCAGTGATTCGAGGTTCGCCGGGGAGCTGTTTTTT. Encoded protein: CASSDSRFAGELFF.

The chain joins TRBV29-1 to TRBJ1-2; D gene ambiguous. This CDR3 has 11 amino acids. Germline values: CDR1 SQVTM, CDR2 ANQGSEA. The V end lost 7 bases, the J end lost 4 bases, and 10 bases lay between the germline ends. The CDR3 region has the DNA TGCAGCGCCGCAGAAACCTATGGCTACACCTTC. Translating it yields CSAAETYGYTF.

This clone turned up a few times. This chain joins TRBV6-6 and TRBJ2-1; 12 nucleotides match TRBD1. Per the germline V gene, CDR1 is MNHNY and CDR2 is SVGAGI (reference sequence). V lost 6 bases to trimming and J lost 8 bases; unmatched junction nucleotides: 5. This CDR3 comprises 14 residues. The CDR3 region has the DNA TGTGCCAGCAGCAGGGACAGGGGGCGGCATGAGCAGTTCTTC. This codes for CASSRDRGRHEQFF.

This rearrangement joins TRBV19 to TRBJ2-1, with a tentative D call TRBD1 (6 bases). The ends were cut back, 7 bases at V and 9 bases at J, with 19 bases in the middle. CDR1 and CDR2 from the germline V gene are LNHDA and SQIVND (reference sequence). The CDR3 contains 14 residues. This CDR3 is CASTPGTSRGEQFF. In DNA, the CDR3 is TGTGCCAGTACCCCCGGGACATCCAGGGGTGAGCAGTTCTTC.

The chain joins TRBV30 to TRBJ1-1; D may be TRBD1 (5 bases). V dropped 5 bases and J dropped 4 bases, with 17 bases sitting between them. The CDR3 is 14 amino acids. Looked up from germline, CDR1 is GTSNPN and CDR2 is SVGIG (reference sequence). The CDR3 nucleotides read TGTGCCTGGGGGGACTTGGGCGGGGCCACTGAAGCTTTCTTT. Translating it yields CAWGDLGGATEAFF.